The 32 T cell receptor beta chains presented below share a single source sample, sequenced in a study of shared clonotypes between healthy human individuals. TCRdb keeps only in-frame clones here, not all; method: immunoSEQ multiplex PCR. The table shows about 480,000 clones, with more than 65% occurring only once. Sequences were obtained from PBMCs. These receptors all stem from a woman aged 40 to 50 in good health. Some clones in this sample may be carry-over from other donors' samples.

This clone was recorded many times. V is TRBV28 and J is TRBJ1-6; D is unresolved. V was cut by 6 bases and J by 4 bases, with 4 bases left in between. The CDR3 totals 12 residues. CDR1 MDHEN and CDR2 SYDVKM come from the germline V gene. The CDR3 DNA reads TGTGCCAGCAGGGGGTATAATTCACCCCTCCACTTT. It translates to CASRGYNSPLHF.

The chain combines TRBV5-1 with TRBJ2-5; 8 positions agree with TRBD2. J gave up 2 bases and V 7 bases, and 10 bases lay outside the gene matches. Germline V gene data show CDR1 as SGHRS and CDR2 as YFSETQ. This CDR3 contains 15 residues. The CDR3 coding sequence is TGCGCCAGCGAAGCTACGGGACTAGGACAAGAGACCCAGTACTTC. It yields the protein CASEATGLGQETQYF.

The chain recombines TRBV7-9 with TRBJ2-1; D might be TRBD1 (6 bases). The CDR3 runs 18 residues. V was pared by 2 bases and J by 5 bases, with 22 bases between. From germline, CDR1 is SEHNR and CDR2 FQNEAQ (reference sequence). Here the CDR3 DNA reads TGTGCCAGCAGCTTACCCCCCGTTGGCAGGGGTTTCGACAATGAGCAGTTCTTC. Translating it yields CASSLPPVGRGFDNEQFF. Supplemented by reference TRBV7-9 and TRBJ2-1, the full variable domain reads DTGVSQNPRHKITKRGQNVTFRCDPISEHNRLYWYRQTLGQGPEFLTYFQNEAQLEKSRLLSDRFSAERPKGSFSTLEIQRTEQGDSAMYLCASSLPPVGRGFDNEQFFGPGTRLTVL.

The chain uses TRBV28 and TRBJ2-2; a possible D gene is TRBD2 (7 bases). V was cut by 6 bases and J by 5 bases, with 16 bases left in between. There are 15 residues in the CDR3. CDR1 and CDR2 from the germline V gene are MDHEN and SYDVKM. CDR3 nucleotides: TGTGCCAGCAGGATCGGGGGGCGGGAGACCGGGGAGCTGTTTTTT. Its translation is CASRIGGRETGELFF.

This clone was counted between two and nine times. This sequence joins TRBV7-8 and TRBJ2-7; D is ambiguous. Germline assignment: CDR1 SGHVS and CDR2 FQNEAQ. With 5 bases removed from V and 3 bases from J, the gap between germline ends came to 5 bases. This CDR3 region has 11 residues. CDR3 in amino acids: CASSVHYEQYF. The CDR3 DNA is TGTGCCAGCAGCGTCCACTACGAGCAGTACTTC.

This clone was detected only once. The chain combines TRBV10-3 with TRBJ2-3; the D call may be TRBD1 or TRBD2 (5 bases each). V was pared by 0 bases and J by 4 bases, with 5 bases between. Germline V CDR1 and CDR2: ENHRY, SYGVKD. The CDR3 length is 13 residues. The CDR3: CAISESGADTQYF. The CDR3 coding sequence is TGTGCCATCAGTGAGTCGGGGGCAGATACGCAGTATTTT.

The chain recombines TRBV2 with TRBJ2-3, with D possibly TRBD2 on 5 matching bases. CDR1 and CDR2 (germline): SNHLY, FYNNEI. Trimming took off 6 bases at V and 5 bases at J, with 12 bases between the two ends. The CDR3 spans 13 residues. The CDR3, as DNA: TGTGCCAGCAGACTAGGACTGGTAGATACGCAGTATTTT. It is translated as CASRLGLVDTQYF.

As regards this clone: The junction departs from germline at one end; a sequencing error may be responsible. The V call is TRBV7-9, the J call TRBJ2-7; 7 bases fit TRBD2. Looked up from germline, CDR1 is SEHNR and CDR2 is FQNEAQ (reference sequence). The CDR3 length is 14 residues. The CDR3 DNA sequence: TGTGCCAGCAGCGTAGCGGGTGGGTTTTACGAGCAGTACTTC. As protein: CASSVAGGFYEQYF.

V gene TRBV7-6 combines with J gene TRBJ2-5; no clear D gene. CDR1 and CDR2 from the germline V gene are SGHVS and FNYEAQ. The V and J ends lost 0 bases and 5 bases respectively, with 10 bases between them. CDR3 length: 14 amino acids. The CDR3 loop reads CASSLATDGETQYF. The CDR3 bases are TGTGCCAGCAGCTTAGCGACGGATGGGGAGACCCAGTACTTC.

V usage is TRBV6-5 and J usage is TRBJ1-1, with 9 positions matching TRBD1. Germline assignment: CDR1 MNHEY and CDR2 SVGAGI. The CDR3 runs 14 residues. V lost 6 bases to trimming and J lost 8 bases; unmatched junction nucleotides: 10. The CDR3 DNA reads TGTGCCAGCAGACGCCAACGGGGGACAGGGGAAGCTTTCTTT. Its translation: CASRRQRGTGEAFF.

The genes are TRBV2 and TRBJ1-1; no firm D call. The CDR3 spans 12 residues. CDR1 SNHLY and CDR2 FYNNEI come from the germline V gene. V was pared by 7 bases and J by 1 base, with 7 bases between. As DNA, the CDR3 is TGTGCCAGCAACGAAGGGAACACTGAAGCTTTCTTT. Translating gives CASNEGNTEAFF.

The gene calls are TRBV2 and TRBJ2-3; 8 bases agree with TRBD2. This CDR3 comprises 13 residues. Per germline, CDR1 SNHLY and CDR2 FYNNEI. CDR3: CLVQRERPDTQYF. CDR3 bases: TGTCTCGTACAGCGGGAGCGCCCAGATACGCAGTATTTT.

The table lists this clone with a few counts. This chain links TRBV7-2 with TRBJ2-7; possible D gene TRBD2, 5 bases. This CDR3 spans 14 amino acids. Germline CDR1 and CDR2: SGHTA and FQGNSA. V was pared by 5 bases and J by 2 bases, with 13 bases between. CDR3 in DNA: TGTGCCAGCAGCCGAACTAGGATCACCTACGAGCAGTACTTC. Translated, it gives CASSRTRITYEQYF.

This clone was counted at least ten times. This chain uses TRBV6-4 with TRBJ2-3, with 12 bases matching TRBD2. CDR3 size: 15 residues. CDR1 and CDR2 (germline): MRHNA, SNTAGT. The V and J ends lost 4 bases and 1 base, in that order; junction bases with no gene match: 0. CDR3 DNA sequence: TGTGCCAGCAGTGGACTAGCGGGAGGCACAGATACGCAGTATTTT. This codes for CASSGLAGGTDTQYF.

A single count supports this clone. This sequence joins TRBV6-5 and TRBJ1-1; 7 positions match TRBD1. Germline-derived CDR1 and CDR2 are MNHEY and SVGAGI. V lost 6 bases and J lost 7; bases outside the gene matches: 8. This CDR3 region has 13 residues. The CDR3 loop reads CASSKTGPGEAFF. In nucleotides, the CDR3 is TGTGCCAGCAGCAAGACAGGGCCCGGTGAAGCTTTCTTT.

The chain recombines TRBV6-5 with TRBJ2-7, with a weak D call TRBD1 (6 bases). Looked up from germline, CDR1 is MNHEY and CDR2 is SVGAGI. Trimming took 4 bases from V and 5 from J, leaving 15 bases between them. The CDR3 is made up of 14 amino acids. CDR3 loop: CASSFYRELNEQYF. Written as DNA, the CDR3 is TGTGCCAGCAGTTTCTACAGGGAGTTGAACGAGCAGTACTTC.

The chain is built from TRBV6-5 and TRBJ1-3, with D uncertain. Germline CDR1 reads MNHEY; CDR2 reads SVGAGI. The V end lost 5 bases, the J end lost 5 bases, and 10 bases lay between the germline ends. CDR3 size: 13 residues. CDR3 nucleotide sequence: TGTGCCAGCAGTCCTCCGGGCCGAAACACCATATATTTT. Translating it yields CASSPPGRNTIYF.

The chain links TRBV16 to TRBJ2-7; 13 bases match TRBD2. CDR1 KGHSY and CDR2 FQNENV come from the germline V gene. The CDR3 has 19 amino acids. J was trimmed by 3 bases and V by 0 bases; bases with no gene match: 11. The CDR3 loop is CASSQSPQLAGGPVYEQYF. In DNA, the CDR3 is TGTGCCAGCAGCCAATCCCCCCAACTAGCGGGAGGGCCGGTCTACGAGCAGTACTTC.

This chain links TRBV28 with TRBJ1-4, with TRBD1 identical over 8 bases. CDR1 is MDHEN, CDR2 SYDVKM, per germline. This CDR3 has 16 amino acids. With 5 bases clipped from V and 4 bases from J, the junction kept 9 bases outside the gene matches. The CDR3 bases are TGTGCCAGCAGTCTCAGGACAGGGAGTAATAATGAAAAACTGTTTTTT. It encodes CASSLRTGSNNEKLFF.

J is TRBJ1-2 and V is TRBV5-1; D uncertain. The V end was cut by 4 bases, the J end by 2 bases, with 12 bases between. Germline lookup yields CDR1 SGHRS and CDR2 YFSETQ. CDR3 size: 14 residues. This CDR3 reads CASSTRGGNYGYTF. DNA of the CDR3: TGCGCCAGCAGCACTCGGGGAGGGAACTATGGCTACACCTTC.

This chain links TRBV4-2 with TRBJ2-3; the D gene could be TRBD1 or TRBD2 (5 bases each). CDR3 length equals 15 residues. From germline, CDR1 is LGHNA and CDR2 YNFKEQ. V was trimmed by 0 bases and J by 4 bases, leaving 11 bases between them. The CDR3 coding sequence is TGTGCCAGCAGCCAAGATGGGGGTAGGCCAGATACGCAGTATTTT. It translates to CASSQDGGRPDTQYF.

The CDR3 DNA reads as TGCGCCAGCAGCCCAGGCCAGGGGGCTTACGAGCAGTACTTC. Translating gives CASSPGQGAYEQYF. The V and J genes are TRBV4-1 and TRBJ2-7; TRBD1 matches at 8 bases. V was clipped by 4 bases and J by 4 bases; unmatched bases: 6. The V gene's germline CDR1 is MGHRA and CDR2 YSYEKL. This CDR3 has 14 amino acids.

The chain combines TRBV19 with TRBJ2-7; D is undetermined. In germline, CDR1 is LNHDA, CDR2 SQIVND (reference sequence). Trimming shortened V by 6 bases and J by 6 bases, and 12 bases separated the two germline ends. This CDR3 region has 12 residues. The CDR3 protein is CASSTTRTEQYF. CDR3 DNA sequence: TGTGCCAGTAGCACAACGAGGACCGAGCAGTACTTC. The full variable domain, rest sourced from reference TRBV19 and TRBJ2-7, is DGGITQSPKYLFRKEGQNVTLSCEQNLNHDAMYWYRQDPGQGLRLIYYSQIVNDFQKGDIAEGYSVSREKKESFPLTVTSAQKNPTAFYLCASSTTRTEQYFGPGTRLTVT.

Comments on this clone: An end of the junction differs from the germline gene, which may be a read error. This CDR3 is CASSVGVSDQPQHF. The CDR3 bases are TGTGCCAGCAGTGTTGGGGTTAGCGATCAGCCCCAGCATTTT. The rearrangement uses TRBV2 and TRBJ1-5; D is uncertain. The CDR3 is 14 residues long. The germline V gene encodes CDR1 SNHLY and CDR2 FYNNEI.

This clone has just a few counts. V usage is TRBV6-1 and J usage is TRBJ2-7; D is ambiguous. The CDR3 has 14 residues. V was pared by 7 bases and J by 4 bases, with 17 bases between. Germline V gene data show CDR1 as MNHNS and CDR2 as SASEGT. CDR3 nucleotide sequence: TGTGCCAGCACCCTCGACGGCTACTGGTACGAGCAGTACTTC. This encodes CASTLDGYWYEQYF.

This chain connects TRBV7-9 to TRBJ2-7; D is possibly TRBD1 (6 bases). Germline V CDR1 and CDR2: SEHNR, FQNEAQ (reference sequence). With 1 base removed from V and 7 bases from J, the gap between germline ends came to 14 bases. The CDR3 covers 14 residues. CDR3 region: CASSLGTGHEEQYF. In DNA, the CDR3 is TGTGCCAGCAGCTTAGGAACAGGGCATGAGGAGCAGTACTTC.

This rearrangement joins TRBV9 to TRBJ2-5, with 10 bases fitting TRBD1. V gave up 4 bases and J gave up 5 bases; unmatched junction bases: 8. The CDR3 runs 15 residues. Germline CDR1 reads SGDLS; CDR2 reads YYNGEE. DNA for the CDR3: TGTGCCAGCAGCCCTAGGGACAGGGGTGGGGAGACCCAGTACTTC. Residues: CASSPRDRGGETQYF.

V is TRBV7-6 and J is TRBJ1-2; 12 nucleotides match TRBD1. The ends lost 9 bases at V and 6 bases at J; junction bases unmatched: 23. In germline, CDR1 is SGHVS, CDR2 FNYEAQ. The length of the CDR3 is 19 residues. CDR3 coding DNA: TGTGCCAGGGGCAGGGGGACAGGGGGCGCATGTATGATCCCCGATGGCTACACCTTC. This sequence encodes CARGRGTGGACMIPDGYTF.

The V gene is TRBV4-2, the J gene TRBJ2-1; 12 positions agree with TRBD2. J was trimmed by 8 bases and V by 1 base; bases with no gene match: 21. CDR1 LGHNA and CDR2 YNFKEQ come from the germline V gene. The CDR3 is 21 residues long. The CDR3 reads CASSQVPLVTSGRGLVHEQFF. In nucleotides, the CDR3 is TGTGCCAGCAGCCAAGTCCCGCTCGTGACTAGCGGGAGAGGATTGGTTCATGAGCAGTTCTTC.

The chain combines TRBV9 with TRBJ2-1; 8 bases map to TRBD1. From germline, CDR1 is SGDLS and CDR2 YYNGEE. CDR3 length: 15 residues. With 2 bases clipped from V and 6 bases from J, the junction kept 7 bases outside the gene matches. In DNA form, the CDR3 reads TGTGCCAGCAGCGTTTCGATAACAGGGGGCAATGAGCAGTTCTTC. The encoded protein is CASSVSITGGNEQFF.

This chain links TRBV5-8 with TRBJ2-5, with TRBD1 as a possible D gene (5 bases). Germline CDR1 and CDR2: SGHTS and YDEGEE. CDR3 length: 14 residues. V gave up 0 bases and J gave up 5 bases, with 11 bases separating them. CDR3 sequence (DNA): TGTGCCAGCAGCTTGGTTGTAGGGGTGGAGACCCAGTACTTC. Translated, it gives CASSLVVGVETQYF.

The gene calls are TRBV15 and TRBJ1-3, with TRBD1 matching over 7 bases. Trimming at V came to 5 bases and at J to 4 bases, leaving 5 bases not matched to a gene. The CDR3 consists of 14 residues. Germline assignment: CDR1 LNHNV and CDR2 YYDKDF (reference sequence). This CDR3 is CATSVKTGGNTIYF. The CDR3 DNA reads TGTGCCACCAGCGTCAAGACAGGGGGAAACACCATATATTTT. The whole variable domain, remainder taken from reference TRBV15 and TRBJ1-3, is DAMVIQNPRYQVTQFGKPVTLSCSQTLNHNVMYWYQQKSSQAPKLLFHYYDKDFNNEADTPDNFQSRRPNTSFCFLDIRSPGLGDTAMYLCATSVKTGGNTIYFGEGSWLTVV.